These 14 T cell receptor beta chains originate from one sample sequenced in a study of beta chain features in type 1 diabetes. These TCRs are of unknown antigen specificity. The study reverse transcribed the entire isolated RNA, so it sequenced expressed TCRB transcripts. The repertoire was sequenced with immunoSEQ multiplex PCR; TCRdb's copy has only in-frame clones and lacks some. The table shows about 700,000 clones, with around 15% occurring only once. Study results and limitations: Significant though moderate, a shortening of TCRB CDR3s appeared in all four CD4+ subsets of Type 1 diabetes patients.

The sample comprised naive CD4+ T cells from blood. The receptors stem from a man younger than 30 with type 1 diabetes.

The genes are TRBV10-3 and TRBJ2-5, with a possible D match to TRBD2 (6 bases). CDR1 ENHRY and CDR2 SYGVKD come from the germline V gene. Between the trimmed V and J ends, which lost 2 bases and 6 bases, there was a span of 13 bases. This CDR3 has 14 residues. CDR3 residues: CAISEGTSRKTQYF. Here the CDR3 DNA reads TGTGCCATCAGTGAGGGTACTAGCCGAAAGACCCAGTACTTC.

This clone was seen more than once but under ten times. This sample includes further DNA sequences coding for the same CDR3. V usage is TRBV2 and J usage is TRBJ2-1; D unclear. V gave up 4 bases and J gave up 3 bases, with 7 bases separating them. The CDR3 sequence is 13 residues long. Germline lookup yields CDR1 SNHLY and CDR2 FYNNEI. CDR3 sequence reads: CASSVGFYNEQFF. The DNA of the CDR3 is TGTGCCAGCAGTGTAGGGTTCTACAATGAGCAGTTCTTC.

This clone occurred a few times. V usage is TRBV29-1 and J usage is TRBJ2-3, with D perhaps matching TRBD2 (5 bases). This CDR3 is 13 amino acids long. Between the trimmed V and J ends, which lost 6 bases and 2 bases, there was a span of 12 bases. CDR1 is SQVTM and CDR2 is ANQGSEA in the germline V gene. Written as DNA, the CDR3 is TGCAGCGTGGAAACCGGGATCACAGATACGCAGTATTTT. It yields the protein CSVETGITDTQYF.

The chain joins TRBV10-3 to TRBJ1-2; D uncertain. The CDR3 totals 13 residues. CDR1 and CDR2 (germline): ENHRY, SYGVKD. Trimming pared 2 bases from V and 3 bases from J, leaving 7 bases between. The CDR3 spells CAISEGQDYGYTF. The CDR3 DNA is TGTGCCATCAGTGAGGGGCAGGACTATGGCTACACCTTC.

With regard to this clone: The sample has other DNA sequences that encode this CDR3 too. The chain joins TRBV29-1 to TRBJ1-2, with 7 bases fitting TRBD1. Unmatched junction bases numbered 2, after V lost 6 bases and J lost 4 bases. Germline loops: CDR1 SQVTM, CDR2 ANQGSEA. The CDR3 is 11 amino acids. The CDR3 DNA follows: TGCAGCGTGGGGACAGTCTATGGCTACACCTTC. It specifies CSVGTVYGYTF. Variable domain in full (rest from reference TRBV29-1 and TRBJ1-2): SAVISQKPSRDICQRGTSLTIQCQVDSQVTMMFWYRQQPGQSLTLIATANQGSEATYESGFVIDKFPISRPNLTFSTLTVSNMSPEDSSIYLCSVGTVYGYTFGSGTRLTVV.

The CDR3 loop is CASSPGENTEAFF. The CDR3 DNA reads TGTGCCAGCAGTCCGGGGGAGAACACTGAAGCTTTCTTT. J is TRBJ1-1 and V is TRBV2; tentatively, D is TRBD1 (5 bases). The V and J ends lost 5 bases and 1 base respectively, with 8 bases between them. The CDR3 extends over 13 amino acids. The germline CDR1 and CDR2 sequences are SNHLY and FYNNEI. Supplemented by reference TRBV2 and TRBJ1-1, the full variable domain reads EPEVTQTPSHQVTQMGQEVILRCVPISNHLYFYWYRQILGQKVEFLVSFYNNEISEKSEIFDDQFSVERPDGSNFTLKIRSTKLEDSAMYFCASSPGENTEAFFGQGTRLTVV.

This clone was recorded a few times. V usage is TRBV19 and J usage is TRBJ1-1, with D maybe TRBD1 (5 bases). The CDR3 covers 14 residues. The ends were cut back, 8 bases at V and 1 base at J, with 14 bases in the middle. Per the germline V gene, CDR1 is LNHDA and CDR2 is SQIVND (reference sequence). CDR3 sequence (DNA): TGTGCCAGTGGGGCTGGTAGCGCGAACACTGAAGCTTTCTTT. Translating it yields CASGAGSANTEAFF.

As regards this clone: Other nucleotide sequences in the sample specify the same CDR3. V gene TRBV30 combines with J gene TRBJ1-2; no definite D call. Germline V gene data show CDR1 as GTSNPN and CDR2 as SVGIG (reference sequence). The CDR3 has 14 amino acids. V was clipped by 0 bases and J by 2 bases, with 10 bases between them. The CDR3 region has the DNA TGTGCCTGGAGTGTACTAGGCAGAAACTATGGCTACACCTTC. Translated: CAWSVLGRNYGYTF.

Note on this clone: Other DNA sequences of this sample code for an identical CDR3. This chain links TRBV5-1 with TRBJ1-5, with 9 bases matching TRBD1. Germline trimming cut 0 bases from V and 5 bases from J; bases unmatched to any gene: 0. CDR1 and CDR2 from the germline V gene are SGHRS and YFSETQ. The CDR3 has 14 residues. The CDR3 sequence: CASSLGTGDQPQHF. The CDR3 region has the DNA TGCGCCAGCAGCTTGGGGACAGGGGATCAGCCCCAGCATTTT.

J is TRBJ1-1 and V is TRBV5-1, with D unresolved. This CDR3 has 15 residues. Germline V lookup: CDR1 SGHRS, CDR2 YFSETQ. V gave up 0 bases and J gave up 5 bases, with 14 bases separating them. In DNA form, the CDR3 reads TGCGCCAGCAGCTTGGATCCGGGTGTGAGTACTGAAGCTTTCTTT. Encoded protein: CASSLDPGVSTEAFF.

This clone came up a few times. The chain carries TRBV5-4 and TRBJ2-7, with unresolved D. Looked up from germline, CDR1 is SGHNT and CDR2 is YYREEE (reference sequence). The germline V and J ends were trimmed by 3 bases and 1 base, with 11 bases remaining between them. The CDR3 spans 14 residues. The CDR3 nucleotides read TGTGCCAGCAGCTCCTCAAGACTTTCCTACGAGCAGTACTTC. As protein: CASSSSRLSYEQYF. Filled out from reference TRBV5-4 and TRBJ2-7, the complete variable domain reads ETGVTQSPTHLIKTRGQQVTLRCSSQSGHNTVSWYQQALGQGPQFIFQYYREEENGRGNFPPRFSGLQFPNYSSELNVNALELDDSALYLCASSSSRLSYEQYFGPGTRLTVT.

The sample holds a few counts of this clone. The rearrangement joins TRBV19 to TRBJ1-5; D not certain. CDR1 is LNHDA and CDR2 is SQIVND in the germline V gene (reference sequence). Trimming took off 4 bases at V and 0 bases at J, with 10 bases between the two ends. This CDR3 has 15 amino acids. The CDR3 DNA is TGTGCCAGTAGTAGGGCCGGTGATAGCAATCAGCCCCAGCATTTT. Translated, it gives CASSRAGDSNQPQHF.

This chain uses TRBV7-9 with TRBJ2-1, with TRBD2 identical over 8 bases. Trimming took 1 base from V and 0 from J; bases not matched to a gene: 2. CDR1 SEHNR and CDR2 FQNEAQ come from the germline V gene (reference sequence). This CDR3 is built from 16 residues. CDR3 sequence reads: CASSLERGSSYNEQFF. DNA for the CDR3: TGTGCCAGCAGCTTAGAGCGGGGGAGCTCCTACAATGAGCAGTTCTTC. Full variable domain (rest looked up from reference TRBV7-9 and TRBJ2-1): DTGVSQNPRHKITKRGQNVTFRCDPISEHNRLYWYRQTLGQGPEFLTYFQNEAQLEKSRLLSDRFSAERPKGSFSTLEIQRTEQGDSAMYLCASSLERGSSYNEQFFGPGTRLTVL.

The chain has TRBV15 and TRBJ2-7; D ambiguous. The CDR3 consists of 14 residues. Trimming shortened V by 0 bases and J by 1 base, and 7 bases separated the two germline ends. CDR1 LNHNV and CDR2 YYDKDF come from the germline V gene (reference sequence). In DNA form, the CDR3 reads TGTGCCACCAGCAGAGATCCAGGTTCCTACGAGCAGTACTTC. It encodes CATSRDPGSYEQYF. The whole variable domain, filled in from reference TRBV15 and TRBJ2-7, reads DAMVIQNPRYQVTQFGKPVTLSCSQTLNHNVMYWYQQKSSQAPKLLFHYYDKDFNNEADTPDNFQSRRPNTSFCFLDIRSPGLGDTAMYLCATSRDPGSYEQYFGPGTRLTVT.